These 32 T cell receptor beta chains were sequenced from one sample in a study of shared clonotypes between healthy human individuals. Clones were read by immunoSEQ multiplex PCR, and TCRdb kept only the in-frame ones, dropping some. This sample has around 2.1 million clones, with about 93% found just once. Naive CD8 cells lacked CD45RO, underwent positive selection for CCR7 and left out terminally differentiated effector memory CD45RA+ cells. The sample consisted of naive CD8+ T cells from PBMCs. These receptors were taken from a man aged 18 to 35 in good health. Some clones in this sample may be carry-over from other donors' samples.

With respect to this clone: Other DNA sequences in the same sample also yield this CDR3. The chain carries TRBV5-4 and TRBJ2-1, with D possibly matching TRBD2 (6 bases). V was clipped by 2 bases and J by 4 bases, with 7 bases between them. Germline V gives CDR1 SGHNT, CDR2 YYREEE (reference sequence). The CDR3 has 13 amino acids. This CDR3 is CASSFGLYNEQFF. CDR3 nucleotide sequence: TGTGCCAGCAGCTTCGGACTATACAATGAGCAGTTCTTC.

The chain couples TRBV30 to TRBJ1-4; D is uncertain. Between the trimmed V and J ends, which lost 0 bases and 5 bases, there was a span of 4 bases. From germline, CDR1 is GTSNPN and CDR2 SVGIG (reference sequence). The CDR3 has 12 residues. Here the CDR3 DNA reads TGTGCCTGGAGTGTACTAAATGAAAAACTGTTTTTT. It yields the protein CAWSVLNEKLFF.

CDR3 in DNA: TGTGCCAGCAGTTTAGAGTCTGTAGGGAGCTACAATGAGCAGTTCTTC. Encoded protein: CASSLESVGSYNEQFF. The chain is built from TRBV27 and TRBJ2-1, with a weak D call TRBD2 (5 bases). This CDR3 is 16 amino acids long. The germline V and J ends were trimmed by 2 bases and 3 bases, with 14 bases remaining between them. CDR1 and CDR2 from the germline V gene are MNHEY and SMNVEV (reference sequence).

In its sample, this clone was seen once. The chain has TRBV5-8 and TRBJ2-4; possible D gene TRBD1, 5 bases. V gave up 6 bases and J gave up 8 bases, with 18 bases separating them. This CDR3 spans 14 amino acids. Germline V CDR1 and CDR2: SGHTS, YDEGEE. CDR3 region: CASTPATDRDIQYF. CDR3 bases: TGTGCCAGCACCCCGGCGACAGATCGGGACATTCAGTACTTC.

The rearrangement links TRBV27 to TRBJ2-7; TRBD2 aligns across 13 bases. Losses at the gene ends were 5 bases for V and 6 bases for J; bases not matched to a gene: 7. This CDR3 spans 15 amino acids. Germline V gene data show CDR1 as MNHEY and CDR2 as SMNVEV (reference sequence). CDR3 DNA sequence: TGTGCCAGCAGTCCGCGACTAGCGGGAGGCTCCGAGCAGTACTTC. This codes for CASSPRLAGGSEQYF.

The chain uses TRBV19 and TRBJ1-4, with D unclear. Germline-derived CDR1 and CDR2 are LNHDA and SQIVND (reference sequence). Trimming pared 3 bases from V and 2 bases from J, leaving 13 bases between. CDR3 length: 16 residues. The CDR3 is CASSILMGRTNEKLFF. The CDR3 nucleotides are TGTGCCAGTAGTATCCTGATGGGGAGGACTAATGAAAAACTGTTTTTT.

The genes are TRBV7-3 and TRBJ2-3; 10 bases line up with TRBD2. CDR1 SGHTA and CDR2 FQGTGA come from the germline V gene. This CDR3 contains 15 residues. Trimming took 6 bases from V and 0 from J; bases not matched to a gene: 3. For the CDR3, the DNA is TGTGCCAGCAGGGCTAGCGGGAGTAGCACAGATACGCAGTATTTT. Translating it yields CASRASGSSTDTQYF.

J is TRBJ1-5 and V is TRBV6-1; D is undetermined. CDR3 length: 13 amino acids. Germline V CDR1 and CDR2: MNHNS, SASEGT. Deletions cut 6 bases from V and 6 bases from J, with 12 bases between. The chain's CDR3 is CASRALGLQPQHF. The CDR3 nucleotides read TGTGCCAGCAGAGCCCTCGGGCTTCAGCCCCAGCATTTT.

This clone turned up a few times. V is TRBV14 and J is TRBJ2-7; no definite D call. The CDR3 extends over 10 amino acids. Trimming stripped 4 bases from V and 4 bases from J, with 2 bases between. Per germline, CDR1 SGHDN and CDR2 FVKESK. DNA of the CDR3: TGTGCCAGCAGCCTTTACGAGCAGTACTTC. It yields the protein CASSLYEQYF. Together with reference TRBV14 and TRBJ2-7, the CDR3 gives the full variable domain: EAGVTQFPSHSVIEKGQTVTLRCDPISGHDNLYWYRRVMGKEIKFLLHFVKESKQDESGMPNNRFLAERTGGTYSTLKVQPAELEDSGVYFCASSLYEQYFGPGTRLTVT.

This chain joins TRBV7-6 and TRBJ2-7; TRBD1 aligns across 10 bases. The length of the CDR3 is 15 residues. Germline V lookup: CDR1 SGHVS, CDR2 FNYEAQ. Trimming took 5 bases from V and 2 from J; bases not matched to a gene: 6. CDR3 sequence (DNA): TGTGCCAGCAGCCCTGGGACAGGGGTTGCCTACGAGCAGTACTTC. Encoded protein: CASSPGTGVAYEQYF.

The chain has TRBV1 and TRBJ2-3; the tabulated D call, TRBD1, remains unverified against the DNA. TRBV1 is deemed a pseudogene. This CDR3 is built from 17 residues. The CDR3 bases are TGCACCAGCAGCCAAGAGGTTACAGGGATAGTGGTAGATACGCAGTATTTT. Its translation: CTSSQEVTGIVVDTQYF.

The DNA of the CDR3 is TGTGCCAGCAGCCCCTCGGACAGGGGTGAAGCTTTCTTT. The encoded protein is CASSPSDRGEAFF. This rearrangement joins TRBV6-5 to TRBJ1-1, with 9 bases that match TRBD1. The CDR3 has 13 amino acids. The V gene's germline CDR1 is MNHEY and CDR2 SVGAGI. V lost 6 bases to trimming and J lost 7 bases; unmatched junction nucleotides: 6.

The CDR3 spells CASGDSAYEQYF. The CDR3 nucleotides read TGTGCCAGCGGCGACAGTGCCTACGAGCAGTACTTC. The chain uses TRBV2 and TRBJ2-7; tentatively, D is TRBD1 (5 bases). This CDR3 has 12 amino acids. V dropped 8 bases and J dropped 2 bases, with 10 bases sitting between them. The germline V gene encodes CDR1 SNHLY and CDR2 FYNNEI. Supplemented by reference TRBV2 and TRBJ2-7, the full variable domain reads EPEVTQTPSHQVTQMGQEVILRCVPISNHLYFYWYRQILGQKVEFLVSFYNNEISEKSEIFDDQFSVERPDGSNFTLKIRSTKLEDSAMYFCASGDSAYEQYFGPGTRLTVT.

The genes are TRBV13 and TRBJ1-4; tentative D call: TRBD1 (5 bases). The CDR3 runs to 15 residues. Trimming left V 5 bases short and J 7 bases short, with 17 bases between. The germline gives CDR1 PRHDT, CDR2 FYEKMQ (reference sequence). The CDR3 region is CASSPGRQLSEKLFF. The DNA of the CDR3 is TGTGCCAGCAGCCCCGGGAGACAGCTCTCTGAAAAACTGTTTTTT.

The gene calls are TRBV28 and TRBJ2-1; 8 bases map to TRBD2. Germline CDR1 is MDHEN and CDR2 is SYDVKM. Losses at the gene ends were 5 bases for V and 7 bases for J; bases not matched to a gene: 10. The CDR3 has 15 residues. CDR3 nucleotides: TGTGCCAGCAGTCACGGACTAGCCGGGACGAATGAGCAGTTCTTC. Encoded protein: CASSHGLAGTNEQFF.

J is TRBJ2-1 and V is TRBV7-8; maybe TRBD2 (6 bases). CDR3 size: 16 residues. Germline CDR1 and CDR2: SGHVS and FQNEAQ. Trimming cost V 5 bases and J 4 bases, with 18 bases left between them. The CDR3 DNA sequence: TGTGCCAGCAGCCCAGGGACTCCGGGACCTTACAATGAGCAGTTCTTC. It is translated as CASSPGTPGPYNEQFF.

V usage is TRBV10-2 and J usage is TRBJ2-7, with 8 positions matching TRBD1. There are 14 residues in the CDR3. Germline V gives CDR1 WSHSY, CDR2 SAAADI. The V segment lost 6 bases and the J segment 6 bases; nucleotides outside the gene matches: 10. The CDR3 sequence is CASSLQGAGREQYF. CDR3 in DNA: TGCGCCAGCAGCCTTCAGGGGGCCGGTCGCGAGCAGTACTTC.

The rearrangement joins TRBV4-1 to TRBJ2-7; D gene unclear. The germline CDR1 and CDR2 sequences are MGHRA and YSYEKL. V gave up 3 bases and J gave up 12 bases, with 15 bases separating them. The CDR3 consists of 12 residues. The CDR3 protein is CASSQGDGGLYF. In DNA form, the CDR3 reads TGCGCCAGCAGCCAGGGTGACGGCGGTTTGTACTTC.

The chain joins TRBV15 to TRBJ2-3, with 7 bases that match TRBD2. Unmatched junction bases numbered 9, after V lost 4 bases and J lost 2 bases. This CDR3 contains 16 residues. Germline values: CDR1 LNHNV, CDR2 YYDKDF (reference sequence). The CDR3, as DNA: TGTGCCACCAGCAATGGGAGGGAAGGAGACACAGATACGCAGTATTTT. It encodes CATSNGREGDTDTQYF. Based on the CDR3 plus reference TRBV15 and TRBJ2-3, the full variable domain is DAMVIQNPRYQVTQFGKPVTLSCSQTLNHNVMYWYQQKSSQAPKLLFHYYDKDFNNEADTPDNFQSRRPNTSFCFLDIRSPGLGDTAMYLCATSNGREGDTDTQYFGPGTRLTVL.

V usage is TRBV15 and J usage is TRBJ2-5; TRBD2 matches 13 bases. Germline CDR1 reads LNHNV; CDR2 reads YYDKDF (reference sequence). V shed 0 bases and J 5 bases; nucleotides not matched to a gene: 3. There are 16 residues in the CDR3. The CDR3 DNA reads as TGTGCCACCAGCAGAGAGGGGACTAGCGGGATGGAGACCCAGTACTTC. It encodes CATSREGTSGMETQYF.

As to this clone: At one end the junction does not follow the germline gene, possibly because of a read error. The CDR3 reads CASSLIRDHKGGLFF. The CDR3 region has the DNA TGTGCCAGCAGTCTTATCCGGGACCACAAAGGGGGGCTGTTTTTT. This sequence joins TRBV2 and TRBJ2-2, with a weak D call TRBD1 (6 bases). Germline V CDR1 and CDR2: SNHLY, FYNNEI. The CDR3 consists of 15 residues.

The genes are TRBV5-1 and TRBJ1-2; the D gene is possibly TRBD1 (6 bases). The CDR3 has 15 amino acids. V dropped 4 bases and J dropped 8 bases, with 21 bases sitting between them. Germline V gene sequence: CDR1 SGHRS, CDR2 YFSETQ. Written as DNA, the CDR3 is TGCGCCAGCAGCCCTGGGCGGACAGAGTTAGGAGGCTACACCTTC. This gives the protein CASSPGRTELGGYTF.

V gene TRBV27 combines with J gene TRBJ2-2; D might be TRBD2 (5 bases). Looked up from germline, CDR1 is MNHEY and CDR2 is SMNVEV (reference sequence). CDR3 length: 16 residues. Deletions cut 1 base from V and 2 bases from J, with 11 bases between. The CDR3 is CASSLLGSANTGELFF. CDR3 nucleotides: TGTGCCAGCAGTTTATTAGGTAGCGCAAACACCGGGGAGCTGTTTTTT.

The V and J genes are TRBV23-1 and TRBJ2-7, with D perhaps matching TRBD2 (6 bases). TRBV23-1 qualifies as an ORF whose function is uncertain. CDR3 length: 15 amino acids. V was shortened by 2 bases and J by 2 bases, with 13 bases between the two germline ends. CDR3 sequence reads: CASSQERDSAYEQYF. The DNA for the CDR3 is TGCGCCAGCAGTCAAGAACGGGACTCAGCCTACGAGCAGTACTTC.

This chain links TRBV27 with TRBJ1-1; 9 nucleotides line up with TRBD1. CDR3 size: 13 residues. The J segment lost 0 bases and the V segment lost 10 bases, leaving 3 bases of the junction unmatched. Germline CDR1 reads MNHEY; CDR2 reads SMNVEV (reference sequence). The CDR3 protein is CATRTGVNTEAFF. The DNA for the CDR3 is TGTGCCACCAGGACAGGGGTGAACACTGAAGCTTTCTTT.

The J gene is TRBJ2-5, the V gene TRBV18, with D possibly matching TRBD1 (6 bases). Trimming took off 4 bases at V and 4 bases at J, with 22 bases between the two ends. The length of the CDR3 is 17 residues. Germline V gene data show CDR1 as KGHSH and CDR2 as LQKENI. This CDR3 reads CASSLGQKTLVRETQYF. Written as DNA, the CDR3 is TGTGCCAGCTCACTAGGACAGAAGACTCTTGTGAGAGAGACCCAGTACTTC. Filled out from reference TRBV18 and TRBJ2-5, the complete variable domain reads NAGVMQNPRHLVRRRGQEARLRCSPMKGHSHVYWYRQLPEEGLKFMVYLQKENIIDESGMPKERFSAEFPKEGPSILRIQQVVRGDSAAYFCASSLGQKTLVRETQYFGPGTRLLVL.

V usage is TRBV27 and J usage is TRBJ2-1; D may be TRBD1 or TRBD2 (5 bases each). CDR1 is MNHEY, CDR2 SMNVEV, per germline (reference sequence). The CDR3 loop spans 14 amino acids. Trimming shortened V by 6 bases and J by 8 bases, and 17 bases separated the two germline ends. In nucleotides, the CDR3 is TGTGCCAGCAGCACCGGGACCGCGGTGGATGAGCAGTTCTTC. This gives the protein CASSTGTAVDEQFF.

With regard to this clone: This sample includes further DNA sequences coding for the same CDR3. V and J are TRBV28 and TRBJ2-7; D not certain. CDR1 is MDHEN, CDR2 SYDVKM, per germline. The CDR3 length is 14 residues. Trimming removed 3 bases at V and 2 bases at J, with 11 bases between. The CDR3 region is CASSFPAGPYEQYF. Here the CDR3 DNA reads TGTGCCAGCAGTTTCCCCGCAGGCCCCTACGAGCAGTACTTC.

The V call is TRBV19, the J call TRBJ1-2; D ambiguous. Germline V gene sequence: CDR1 LNHDA, CDR2 SQIVND (reference sequence). Trimming shortened V by 5 bases and J by 4 bases, and 14 bases separated the two germline ends. The CDR3 consists of 14 residues. CDR3 sequence: CASSLTGASYGYTF. CDR3 coding DNA: TGTGCCAGTAGTTTGACGGGTGCCAGCTATGGCTACACCTTC.

This chain connects TRBV28 to TRBJ1-4; 8 positions agree with TRBD1. This CDR3 comprises 14 residues. The V segment lost 7 bases and the J segment 5 bases; nucleotides outside the gene matches: 6. CDR1 and CDR2 from the germline V gene are MDHEN and SYDVKM. The CDR3 sequence is CASTPTGGNEKLFF. The CDR3 coding sequence is TGTGCCAGCACCCCTACAGGGGGGAATGAAAAACTGTTTTTT.

The J gene is TRBJ2-7, the V gene TRBV20-1; D remains unclear. V lost 7 bases to trimming and J lost 4 bases, with 5 bases between them. Germline CDR1 DFQATT, CDR2 SNEGSKA (reference sequence). This CDR3 has 9 residues. CDR3 nucleotides: TGCAGTGTGGAGTACGAGCAGTACTTC. This encodes CSVEYEQYF.

The rearrangement uses TRBV25-1 and TRBJ2-5; 8 positions agree with TRBD1. Looked up from germline, CDR1 is MGHDK and CDR2 is SYGVNS. The CDR3 consists of 14 residues. V shed 2 bases and J 2 bases; nucleotides not matched to a gene: 1. CDR3 region: CASSEGQGQETQYF. The CDR3 region has the DNA TGTGCCAGCAGTGAAGGACAGGGTCAAGAGACCCAGTACTTC.